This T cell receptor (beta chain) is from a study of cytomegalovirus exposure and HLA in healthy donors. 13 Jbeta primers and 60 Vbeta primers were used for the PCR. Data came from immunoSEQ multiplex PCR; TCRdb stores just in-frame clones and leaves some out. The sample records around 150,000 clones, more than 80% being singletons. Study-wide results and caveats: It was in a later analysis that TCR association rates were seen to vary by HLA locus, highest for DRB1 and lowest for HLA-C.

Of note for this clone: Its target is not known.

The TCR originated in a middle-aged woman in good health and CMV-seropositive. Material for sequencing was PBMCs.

CDR3 loop: CASSTAGANPYEQYF. The CDR3 nucleotides read TGTGCCAGCAGCACCGCGGGGGCGAACCCCTACGAGCAGTACTTC. The J gene is TRBJ2-7, the V gene TRBV11-1, with a weak D call TRBD2 (7 bases). Germline V lookup: CDR1 SGHAT, CDR2 FQDESV (reference sequence). Between the trimmed V and J ends, which lost 5 bases and 2 bases, there was a span of 16 bases. This CDR3 spans 15 amino acids.